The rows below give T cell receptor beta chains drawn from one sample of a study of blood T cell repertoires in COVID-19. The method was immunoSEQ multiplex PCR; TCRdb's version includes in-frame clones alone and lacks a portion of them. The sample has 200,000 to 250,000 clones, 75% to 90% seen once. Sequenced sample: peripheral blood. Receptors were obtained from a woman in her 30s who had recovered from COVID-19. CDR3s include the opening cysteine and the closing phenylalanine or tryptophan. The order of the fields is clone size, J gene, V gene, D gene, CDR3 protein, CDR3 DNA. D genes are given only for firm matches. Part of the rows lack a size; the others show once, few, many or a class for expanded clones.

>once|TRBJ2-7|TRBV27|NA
CASSLRGINEQYF
TGTGCCAGCAGTTTACGGGGGATCAACGAGCAGTACTTC
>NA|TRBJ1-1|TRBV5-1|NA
CASSRREVNTEAFF
TGCGCCAGCAGCCGGCGGGAGGTGAACACTGAAGCTTTCTTT
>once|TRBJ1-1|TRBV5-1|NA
CASRKGHMDSEAFF
TGCGCCAGCAGGAAGGGACATATGGACTCTGAAGCTTTCTTT
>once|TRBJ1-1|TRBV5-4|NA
CASSLDSGEAFF
TGTGCCAGCAGCTTGGACAGTGGTGAAGCTTTCTTT
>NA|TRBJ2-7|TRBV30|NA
CAWSPHSPYEQYF
TGTGCCTGGAGCCCACATTCCCCCTACGAGCAGTACTTC
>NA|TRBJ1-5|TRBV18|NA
CASSLFSGAGQPQHF
TGTGCCAGCTCACTATTTTCAGGGGCAGGACAGCCCCAGCATTTT
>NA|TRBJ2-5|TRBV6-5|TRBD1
CASRLGQGEGETQYF
TGTGCCAGCAGACTTGGACAGGGGGAGGGAGAGACCCAGTACTTC
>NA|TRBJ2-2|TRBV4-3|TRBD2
CASSPQAGGFLNTGELFF
TGCGCCAGCAGCCCTCAAGCGGGGGGGTTTTTAAACACCGGGGAGCTGTTTTTT
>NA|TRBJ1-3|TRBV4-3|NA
CASSQARSTGNTIYF
TGCGCCAGCAGCCAAGCCCGATCTACTGGAAACACCATATATTTT
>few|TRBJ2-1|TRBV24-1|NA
CATSDPGTPWGEQFF
TGTGCCACCAGTGATCCCGGGACACCTTGGGGTGAGCAGTTCTTC
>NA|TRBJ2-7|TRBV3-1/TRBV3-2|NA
CASSQRGQYEQYF
TGTGCCAGCAGCCAAAGGGGTCAATACGAGCAGTACTTC
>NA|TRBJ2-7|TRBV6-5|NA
CASSYSPSSYEQYF
TGTGCCAGCAGTTACTCGCCCAGCTCCTACGAGCAGTACTTC
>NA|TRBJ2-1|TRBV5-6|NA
CASSLAKYEQFF
TGTGCCAGCAGCCTCGCTAAGTATGAGCAGTTCTTC
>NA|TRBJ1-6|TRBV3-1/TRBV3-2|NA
CASSQTTEYSPLHF
TGTGCCAGCAGCCAAACGACAGAGTATTCACCCCTCCACTTT
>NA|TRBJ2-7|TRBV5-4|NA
CASSLFQGRDEQYF
TGTGCCAGCAGCTTGTTCCAGGGGAGGGACGAGCAGTACTTC
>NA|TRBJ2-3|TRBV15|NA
CATSRGGTDTQYF
TGTGCCACCAGCAGAGGAGGCACAGATACGCAGTATTTT
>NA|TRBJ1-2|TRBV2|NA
CASSEEAGYGYTF
TGTGCCAGCAGTGAAGAGGCAGGATATGGCTACACCTTC
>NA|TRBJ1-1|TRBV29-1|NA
CSVEAGAPNTEAFF
TGCAGCGTTGAGGCAGGGGCGCCGAACACTGAAGCTTTCTTT
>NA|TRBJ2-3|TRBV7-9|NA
CASSLGGLSTDTQYF
TGTGCCAGCAGCTTAGGGGGCCTTAGCACAGATACGCAGTATTTT
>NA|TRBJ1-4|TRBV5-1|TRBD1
CASATGTGDEKLFF
TGCGCCAGCGCAACCGGGACAGGGGATGAAAAACTGTTTTTT
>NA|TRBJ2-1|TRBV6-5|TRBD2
CASSYSSGGSYNEQFF
TGTGCCAGCAGTTACTCTAGCGGGGGGTCCTACAATGAGCAGTTCTTC
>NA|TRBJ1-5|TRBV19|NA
CASSIVNSNQPQHF
TGTGCCAGTAGTATAGTTAATAGCAATCAGCCCCAGCATTTT
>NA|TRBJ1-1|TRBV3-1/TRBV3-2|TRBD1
CASSPPGQGRAFF
TGTGCCAGCAGCCCACCGGGACAGGGTAGAGCTTTCTTT
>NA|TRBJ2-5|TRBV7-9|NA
CASRIVEQETQYF
TGTGCCAGCAGGATAGTAGAACAAGAGACCCAGTACTTC
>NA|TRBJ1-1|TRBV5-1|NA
CASKTGNTEAFF
TGCGCCAGCAAAACCGGGAACACTGAAGCTTTCTTT
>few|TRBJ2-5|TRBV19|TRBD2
CASSIGTSPETQYF
TGTGCCAGTAGTATAGGGACTAGCCCTGAGACCCAGTACTTC
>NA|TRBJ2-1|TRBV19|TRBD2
CASKGSSGGLNEQFF
TGTGCCAGTAAGGGGTCTAGCGGGGGGTTGAATGAGCAGTTCTTC
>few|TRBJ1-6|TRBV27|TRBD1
CASRPQGAAGNSPLHF
TGTGCCAGCAGGCCCCAGGGGGCAGCGGGTAATTCACCCCTCCACTTT
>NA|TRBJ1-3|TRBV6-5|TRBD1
CASSHPTGATIYF
TGTGCCAGCAGCCACCCCACAGGGGCCACCATATATTTT
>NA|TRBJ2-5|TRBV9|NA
CASSATTQETQYF
TGTGCCAGCAGCGCTACGACACAAGAGACCCAGTACTTC
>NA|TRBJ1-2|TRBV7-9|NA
CASSFEYGYTF
TGTGCCAGCAGCTTCGAGTATGGCTACACCTTC
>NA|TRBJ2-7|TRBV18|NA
CASSPRRETQYF
TGTGCCAGCTCACCAAGGAGGGAGACGCAGTACTTC
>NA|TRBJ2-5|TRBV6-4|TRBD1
CASSPYPGGTQETQYF
TGTGCCAGCAGTCCCTACCCAGGGGGCACCCAAGAGACCCAGTACTTC
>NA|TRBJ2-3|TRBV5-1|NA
CASSTLDSLDTQYF
TGCGCCAGCAGCACCCTGGACAGCCTAGATACGCAGTATTTT
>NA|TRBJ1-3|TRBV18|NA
CASSPQGYSGNTIYF
TGTGCCAGCTCACCTCAGGGGTACTCTGGAAACACCATATATTTT
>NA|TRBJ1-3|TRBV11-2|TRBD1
CASSSGTGKGNTIYF
TGTGCCAGCAGCTCCGGGACAGGGAAAGGAAACACCATATATTTT
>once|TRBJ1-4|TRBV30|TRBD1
CALGQGSEKLFF
TGTGCCTTGGGACAGGGTAGCGAAAAACTGTTTTTT
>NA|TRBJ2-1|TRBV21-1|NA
CASGPGQAYYNEQFF
TGTGCCAGCGGCCCCGGACAGGCCTACTACAATGAGCAGTTCTTC
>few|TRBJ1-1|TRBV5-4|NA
CASSLNFRENTEAFF
TGTGCCAGCAGCTTGAATTTCAGGGAAAACACTGAAGCTTTCTTT
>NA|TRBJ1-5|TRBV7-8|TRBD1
CASTTRQGRQPQHF
TGTGCCAGCACGACCCGACAGGGCCGGCAGCCCCAGCATTTT
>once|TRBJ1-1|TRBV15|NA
CATSEGDRLAEAFF
TGTGCCACCAGTGAAGGAGACAGGCTCGCTGAAGCTTTCTTT
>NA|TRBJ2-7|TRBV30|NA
CAWSVRGSSYEQYF
TGTGCCTGGAGTGTCAGGGGTTCCTCCTACGAGCAGTACTTC
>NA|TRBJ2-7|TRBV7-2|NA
CASNGGPSSIEQYF
TGTGCCAGCAACGGTGGGCCTAGCTCGATCGAGCAGTACTTC
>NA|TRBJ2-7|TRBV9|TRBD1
CASSQGAGYEQYF
TGTGCCAGCAGCCAGGGGGCGGGGTACGAGCAGTACTTC
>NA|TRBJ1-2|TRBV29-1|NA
CSVGGNNYGYTF
TGCAGCGTTGGGGGCAACAACTATGGCTACACCTTC
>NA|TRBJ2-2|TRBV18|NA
CASSGRSDTGELFF
TGTGCCAGCTCGGGCAGGTCCGACACCGGGGAGCTGTTTTTT
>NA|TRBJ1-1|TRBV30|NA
CAWSRVANTEAFF
TGTGCCTGGTCCAGGGTTGCGAACACTGAAGCTTTCTTT
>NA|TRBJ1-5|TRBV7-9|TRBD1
CASSSSDRGGNQPQHF
TGTGCCAGCAGCTCCTCGGACAGGGGAGGCAATCAGCCCCAGCATTTT
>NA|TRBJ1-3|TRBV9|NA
CASSVGLSGNTIYF
TGTGCCAGCAGCGTAGGGCTTTCTGGAAACACCATATATTTT
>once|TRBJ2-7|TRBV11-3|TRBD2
CASSRDSGVGEQYF
TGTGCCAGCAGCAGAGACAGCGGGGTCGGCGAGCAGTACTTC
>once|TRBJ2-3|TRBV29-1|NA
CSVEDEVASLSTDTQYF
TGCAGCGTTGAAGATGAGGTAGCCTCCCTTAGCACAGATACGCAGTATTTT
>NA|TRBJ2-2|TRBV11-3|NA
CASSLTDTGELFF
TGTGCCAGCAGCTTAACGGACACCGGGGAGCTGTTTTTT
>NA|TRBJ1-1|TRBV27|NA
CASTSTVWGLNTEAFF
TGTGCCAGCACCTCGACAGTGTGGGGGCTGAACACTGAAGCTTTCTTT
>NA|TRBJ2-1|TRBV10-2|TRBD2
CASRDTSGGAAEQFF
TGCGCCAGCAGGGATACTAGCGGGGGGGCCGCGGAGCAGTTCTTC
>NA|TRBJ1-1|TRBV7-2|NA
CASSPISGFNSNTEAFF
TGTGCCAGCAGCCCCATATCGGGTTTCAATTCGAACACTGAAGCTTTCTTT
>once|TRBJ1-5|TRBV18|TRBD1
CASSPLGGGGNQPQHF
TGTGCCAGCTCACCACTAGGGGGCGGGGGCAATCAGCCCCAGCATTTT
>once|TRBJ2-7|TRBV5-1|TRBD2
CASSRALAGSYEQYF
TGCGCCAGCAGCCGCGCTCTAGCGGGGTCCTACGAGCAGTACTTC
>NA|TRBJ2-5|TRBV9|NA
CASSAQGPQETQYF
TGTGCCAGCAGCGCACAGGGCCCCCAAGAGACCCAGTACTTC
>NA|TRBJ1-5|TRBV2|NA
CATRSASSTSNQPQHF
TGTGCCACCAGGAGCGCGTCGTCCACTAGCAATCAGCCCCAGCATTTT